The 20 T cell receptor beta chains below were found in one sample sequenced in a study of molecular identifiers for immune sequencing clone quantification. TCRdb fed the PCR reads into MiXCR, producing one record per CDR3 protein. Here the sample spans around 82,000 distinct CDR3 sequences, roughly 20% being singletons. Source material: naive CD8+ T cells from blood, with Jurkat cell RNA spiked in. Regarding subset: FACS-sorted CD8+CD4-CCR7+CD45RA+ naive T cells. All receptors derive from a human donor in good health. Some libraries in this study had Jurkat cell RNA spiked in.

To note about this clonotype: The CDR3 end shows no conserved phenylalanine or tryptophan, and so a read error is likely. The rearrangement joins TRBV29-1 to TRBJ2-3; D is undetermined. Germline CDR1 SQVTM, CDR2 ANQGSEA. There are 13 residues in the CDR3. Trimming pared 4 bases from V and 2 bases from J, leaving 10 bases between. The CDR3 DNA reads TGCAGCGTTGTTCTTCCAAACACAGATACGCAGTATTCA. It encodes CSVVLPNTDTQYS.

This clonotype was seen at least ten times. Here the CDR3 DNA reads TGTGCCACCAGTGATCCCCTGGACAGGGAGTATGGCTACACCTTC. Amino acids: CATSDPLDREYGYTF. The rearrangement uses TRBV24-1 and TRBJ1-2; 8 bases are a match to TRBD1. Germline lookup yields CDR1 KGHDR and CDR2 SFDVKD. The CDR3 length is 15 residues. Losses at the gene ends were 3 bases for V and 5 bases for J; bases not matched to a gene: 7.

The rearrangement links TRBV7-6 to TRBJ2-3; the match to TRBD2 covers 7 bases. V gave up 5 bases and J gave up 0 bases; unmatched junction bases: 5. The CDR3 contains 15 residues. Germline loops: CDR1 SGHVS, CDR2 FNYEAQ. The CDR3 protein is CASSRTSESTDTQYF. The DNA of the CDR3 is TGTGCCAGCAGCCGGACTAGTGAGAGCACAGATACGCAGTATTTT.

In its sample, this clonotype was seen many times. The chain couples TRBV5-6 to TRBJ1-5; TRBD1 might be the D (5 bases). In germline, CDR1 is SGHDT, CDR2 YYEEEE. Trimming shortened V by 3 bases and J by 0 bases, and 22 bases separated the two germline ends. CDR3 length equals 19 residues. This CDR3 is CASSSTGALVSYSNQPQHF. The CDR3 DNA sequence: TGTGCCAGCAGCTCCACTGGGGCCCTTGTTTCGTATAGCAATCAGCCCCAGCATTTT. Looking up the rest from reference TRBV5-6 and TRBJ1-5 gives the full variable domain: DAGVTQSPTHLIKTRGQQVTLRCSPKSGHDTVSWYQQALGQGPQFIFQYYEEEERQRGNFPDRFSGHQFPNYSSELNVNALLLGDSALYLCASSSTGALVSYSNQPQHFGDGTRLSIL.

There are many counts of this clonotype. CDR3 amino acids: CAWSELAGGEQFF. Here the CDR3 DNA reads TGTGCCTGGAGTGAACTAGCGGGGGGTGAGCAGTTCTTC. V and J are TRBV30 and TRBJ2-1, with 12 bases fitting TRBD2. The trim removed 1 base at V and 9 bases at J, leaving 1 base unmatched. The CDR3 extends over 13 amino acids. Germline loops: CDR1 GTSNPN, CDR2 SVGIG (reference sequence).

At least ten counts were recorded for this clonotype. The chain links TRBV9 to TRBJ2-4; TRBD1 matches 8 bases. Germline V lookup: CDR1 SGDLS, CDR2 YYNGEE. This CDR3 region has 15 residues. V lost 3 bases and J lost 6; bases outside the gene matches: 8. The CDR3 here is CASSAGQGLGNIQYF. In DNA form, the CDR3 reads TGTGCCAGCAGCGCCGGACAGGGTCTCGGAAACATTCAGTACTTC.

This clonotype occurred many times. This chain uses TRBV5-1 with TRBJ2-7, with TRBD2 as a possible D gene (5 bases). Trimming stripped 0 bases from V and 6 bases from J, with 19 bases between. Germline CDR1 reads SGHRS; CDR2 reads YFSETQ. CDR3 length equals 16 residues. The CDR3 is CASSLVVGGLISEQYF. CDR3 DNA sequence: TGCGCCAGCAGCTTGGTAGTTGGAGGCCTAATTAGCGAGCAGTACTTC.

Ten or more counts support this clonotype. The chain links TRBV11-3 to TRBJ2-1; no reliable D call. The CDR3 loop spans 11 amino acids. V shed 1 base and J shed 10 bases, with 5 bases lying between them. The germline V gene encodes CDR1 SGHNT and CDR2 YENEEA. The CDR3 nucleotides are TGTGCCAGCAGCTTAGGAACGGAGCAGTTCTTC. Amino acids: CASSLGTEQFF.

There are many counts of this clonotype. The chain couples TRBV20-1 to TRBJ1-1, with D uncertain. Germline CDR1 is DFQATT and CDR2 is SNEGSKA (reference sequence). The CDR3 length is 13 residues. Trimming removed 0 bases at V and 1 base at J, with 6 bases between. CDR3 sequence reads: CSARDRGNTEAFF. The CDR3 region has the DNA TGCAGTGCTAGAGATCGTGGGAACACTGAAGCTTTCTTT.

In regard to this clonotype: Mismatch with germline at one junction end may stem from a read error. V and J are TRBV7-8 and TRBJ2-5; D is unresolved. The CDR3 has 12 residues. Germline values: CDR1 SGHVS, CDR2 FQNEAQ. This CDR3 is CASTLSARTPYF. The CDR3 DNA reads TGTGCCAGCACCCTGTCTGCCCGGACCCCGTACTTC. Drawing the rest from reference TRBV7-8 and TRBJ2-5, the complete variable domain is GAGVSQSPRYKVAKRGQDVALRCDPISGHVSLFWYQQALGQGPEFLTYFQNEAQLDKSGLPSDRFFAERPEGSVSTLKIQRTQQEDSAVYLCASTLSARTPYFGPGTRLLVL.

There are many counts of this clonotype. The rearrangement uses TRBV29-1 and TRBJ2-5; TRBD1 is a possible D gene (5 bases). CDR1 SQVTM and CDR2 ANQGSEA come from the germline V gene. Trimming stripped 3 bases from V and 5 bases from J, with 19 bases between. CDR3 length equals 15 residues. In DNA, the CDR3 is TGCAGCGTTGATGGCAGGGCCCCACACGGGGAGACCCAGTACTTC. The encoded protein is CSVDGRAPHGETQYF.

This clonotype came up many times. Here the CDR3 reads CASSEDENIQYF. CDR3 DNA: TGTGCCAGCAGTGAGGACGAAAACATTCAGTACTTC. The chain uses TRBV2 and TRBJ2-4, with no clear D. The germline V gene encodes CDR1 SNHLY and CDR2 FYNNEI. V was pared by 3 bases and J by 5 bases, with 5 bases between. This CDR3 comprises 12 residues. Full variable domain (outside the CDR3, taken from reference TRBV2 and TRBJ2-4): EPEVTQTPSHQVTQMGQEVILRCVPISNHLYFYWYRQILGQKVEFLVSFYNNEISEKSEIFDDQFSVERPDGSNFTLKIRSTKLEDSAMYFCASSEDENIQYFGAGTRLSVL.

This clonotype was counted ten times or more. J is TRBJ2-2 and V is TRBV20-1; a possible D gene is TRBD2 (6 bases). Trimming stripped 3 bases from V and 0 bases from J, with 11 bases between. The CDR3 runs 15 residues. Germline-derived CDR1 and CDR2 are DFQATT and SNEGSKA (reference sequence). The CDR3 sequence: CSASNPGANTGELFF. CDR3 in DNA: TGCAGTGCTAGCAATCCGGGAGCGAACACCGGGGAGCTGTTTTTT.

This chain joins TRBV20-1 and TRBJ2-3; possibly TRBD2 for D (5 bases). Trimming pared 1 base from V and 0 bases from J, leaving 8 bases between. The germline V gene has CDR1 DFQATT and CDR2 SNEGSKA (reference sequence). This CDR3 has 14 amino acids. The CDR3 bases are TGCAGTGCTAGAGTAGCGACAAGCACAGATACGCAGTATTTT. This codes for CSARVATSTDTQYF.

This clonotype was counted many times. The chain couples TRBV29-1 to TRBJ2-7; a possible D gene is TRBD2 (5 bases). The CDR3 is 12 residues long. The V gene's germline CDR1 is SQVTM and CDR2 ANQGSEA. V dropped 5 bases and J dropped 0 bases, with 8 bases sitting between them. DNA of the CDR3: TGCAGCGTTCGGGGAAGCTCCTACGAGCAGTACTTC. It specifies CSVRGSSYEQYF.

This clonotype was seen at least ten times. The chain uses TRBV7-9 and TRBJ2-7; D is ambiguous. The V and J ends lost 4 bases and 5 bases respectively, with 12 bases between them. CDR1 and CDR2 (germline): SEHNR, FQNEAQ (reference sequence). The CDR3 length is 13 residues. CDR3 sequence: CASSSARVNEQYF. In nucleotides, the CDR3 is TGTGCCAGCAGCTCCGCCCGGGTCAACGAGCAGTACTTC.

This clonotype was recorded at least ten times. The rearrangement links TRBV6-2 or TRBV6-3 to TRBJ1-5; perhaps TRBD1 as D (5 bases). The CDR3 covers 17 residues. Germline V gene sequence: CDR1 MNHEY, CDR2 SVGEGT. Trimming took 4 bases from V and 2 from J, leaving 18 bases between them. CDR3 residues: CASSLLGVSGGNQPQHF. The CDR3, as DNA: TGTGCCAGCAGTTTATTGGGGGTCTCCGGGGGCAATCAGCCCCAGCATTTT.

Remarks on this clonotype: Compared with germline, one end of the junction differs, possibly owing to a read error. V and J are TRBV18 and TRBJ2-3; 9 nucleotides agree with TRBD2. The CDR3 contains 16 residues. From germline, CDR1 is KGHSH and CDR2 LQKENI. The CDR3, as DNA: TGTGCCAGCTCTTCGGTTAGCGGGGGAGACGCAGATATGCAGTGTTTT. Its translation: CASSSVSGGDADMQCF.

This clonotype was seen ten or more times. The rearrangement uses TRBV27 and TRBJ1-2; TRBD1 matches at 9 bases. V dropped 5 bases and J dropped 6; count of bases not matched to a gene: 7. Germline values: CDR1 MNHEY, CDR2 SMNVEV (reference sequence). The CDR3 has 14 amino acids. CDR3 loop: CASSTNRGLDGYTF. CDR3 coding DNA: TGTGCCAGCAGTACGAACAGGGGGCTGGATGGCTACACCTTC.

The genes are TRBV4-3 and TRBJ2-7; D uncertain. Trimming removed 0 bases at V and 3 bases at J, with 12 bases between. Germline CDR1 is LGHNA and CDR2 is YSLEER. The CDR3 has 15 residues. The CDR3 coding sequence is TGCGCCAGCAGCCAAGAGAAAAGCCCTTACTACGAGCAGTACTTC. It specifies CASSQEKSPYYEQYF.